This T cell receptor beta chain stems from a study of response to subunit inactivated influenza vaccine. The study, taken as a whole, reports: The authors proposed limited new T cell recruitment per seasonal influenza vaccination.

TCRdb redid the calling of the RT-PCR reads with MiXCR, one entry per CDR3 protein. The table includes 450,000 to 600,000 distinct CDR3 sequences, roughly 7.9% detected once. CDR3 length: 14 amino acids. Germline V gene sequence: CDR1 DFQATT, CDR2 SNEGSKA (reference sequence). V lost 5 bases, J lost 5 bases, and 18 bases lay in between. This clonotype has only a few counts. Antigen unknown. This chain connects TRBV20-1 to TRBJ1-1; tentative D call: TRBD1 (5 bases). The sequence was obtained from a man aged 50 to 69 who received an inactivated influenza vaccine. Sequences were derived from PBMCs from blood, sampled roughly 24 months after vaccination. CDR3 bases: TGCAGTGCTCCACCTGGGGGGAGGGGAACTGAAGCTTTCTTT. Translating it yields CSAPPGGRGTEAFF.